This T cell receptor (beta chain) was found in a study of blood T cell repertoires in COVID-19. Study overall: Sites across the United States, Italy and Spain contributed samples from acute and convalescent COVID-19. PBMCs, B-cell-depleted T cells, or T cells were the source of the cDNA or gDNA that made up the material.

Authors' data handling: Estimation of nucleated cell counts was performed using reference gene primer amplification. The table came from immunoSEQ multiplex PCR; TCRdb's copy has only in-frame clones and leaves some out. V and J calls and clone size are as listed in that table; D and trimming were resolved from the DNA. Of roughly 110,000 clones listed, 84% are singletons. This clonotype was sampled from a woman in her forties with acute or convalescent COVID-19. The material sequenced was peripheral blood.

CDR3 in DNA: TGTGCCAGCCACGACAGGGGGCGAGGGGGCACTGAAGCTTTCTTT. Amino acids: CASHDRGRGGTEAFF. The rearrangement uses TRBV28 and TRBJ1-1; 10 nucleotides align to TRBD1. The CDR3 consists of 15 residues. Per the germline V gene, CDR1 is MDHEN and CDR2 is SYDVKM. The V and J ends lost 8 bases and 4 bases, in that order; junction bases with no gene match: 10.